The 19 T cell receptor beta chains reported below all come from one sample, sequenced in a study of blood T cell repertoires in COVID-19. Sequencing was performed with immunoSEQ multiplex PCR; in TCRdb, only in-frame clones are kept and a portion is missing. The sample has 250,000 or so clones, about 85% seen once. Sequencing was carried out using peripheral blood. The receptors were sampled from a woman in her sixties or seventies with active or convalescent COVID-19.

The V call is TRBV2, the J call TRBJ1-1, with 7 bases lining up with TRBD1. This CDR3 has 18 amino acids. The germline CDR1 and CDR2 sequences are SNHLY and FYNNEI. J gave up 0 bases and V 6 bases, and 16 bases lay outside the gene matches. CDR3 bases: TGTGCCAGCAGGGCAAGGGACCGGACAGGAAAGATGAACACTGAAGCTTTCTTT. It encodes CASRARDRTGKMNTEAFF.

The chain recombines TRBV2 with TRBJ2-3; TRBD1 matches at 10 bases. Trimming cost V 10 bases and J 4 bases; bases outside gene matches: 14. The CDR3 is 16 residues long. Per the germline V gene, CDR1 is SNHLY and CDR2 is FYNNEI. This CDR3 is CATAPLGQGEADTQYF. The CDR3 coding sequence is TGTGCCACCGCCCCGCTCGGACAGGGGGAGGCAGATACGCAGTATTTT.

V gene TRBV14 combines with J gene TRBJ2-7, with 10 bases identical to TRBD1. Germline CDR1 and CDR2: SGHDN and FVKESK. Unmatched junction bases numbered 7, after V lost 3 bases and J lost 5 bases. This CDR3 has 15 residues. CDR3 DNA sequence: TGTGCCAGCAGCCAGATGGGGACAGGGGCCCACGAGCAGTACTTC. Amino acids: CASSQMGTGAHEQYF. Full variable domain (remainder filled in from reference TRBV14 and TRBJ2-7): EAGVTQFPSHSVIEKGQTVTLRCDPISGHDNLYWYRRVMGKEIKFLLHFVKESKQDESGMPNNRFLAERTGGTYSTLKVQPAELEDSGVYFCASSQMGTGAHEQYFGPGTRLTVT.

V and J are TRBV3-1 (or the pseudogene TRBV3-2) and TRBJ2-3, with D perhaps TRBD2 (6 bases). CDR3 length: 19 residues. Trimming cost V 5 bases and J 0 bases, with 24 bases left between them. The germline CDR1 and CDR2 sequences are LGHDT and YNNKEL (reference sequence). DNA of the CDR3: TGTGCCAGCAGCTGGACCGTAAGGCGGGGCCTACCTAGCACAGATACGCAGTATTTT. As protein: CASSWTVRRGLPSTDTQYF.

V and J are TRBV13 and TRBJ2-3; 7 bases are shared with TRBD2. V shed 5 bases, J shed 1 base, and the junction held 9 bases outside the gene matches. Per the germline V gene, CDR1 is PRHDT and CDR2 is FYEKMQ (reference sequence). The CDR3 is 16 amino acids. The CDR3 loop is CASSARSSGGTDTQYF. The CDR3 region has the DNA TGTGCCAGCAGCGCCCGGTCTAGCGGCGGCACAGATACGCAGTATTTT. Combining the CDR3 with reference TRBV13 and TRBJ2-3 gives the whole variable domain AAGVIQSPRHLIKEKRETATLKCYPIPRHDTVYWYQQGPGQDPQFLISFYEKMQSDKGSIPDRFSAQQFSDYHSELNMSSLELGDSALYFCASSARSSGGTDTQYFGPGTRLTVL.

Written as DNA, the CDR3 is TGTGCCAGTAGCCAGGAGTACAGGTTTTCCTACGAGCAGTACTTC. It specifies CASSQEYRFSYEQYF. V is TRBV19 and J is TRBJ2-7, with D maybe TRBD1 (5 bases). The CDR3 contains 15 residues. Trimming shortened V by 6 bases and J by 1 base, and 16 bases separated the two germline ends. In germline, CDR1 is LNHDA, CDR2 SQIVND (reference sequence).

The J gene is TRBJ1-5, the V gene TRBV21-1; the table's D call of TRBD1 was not tested on the DNA. TRBV21-1 is an annotated pseudogene. The CDR3 loop spans 17 amino acids. The CDR3 is CASSNTGVYYSNQPQHF. The DNA for the CDR3 is TGTGCCAGCAGCAATACAGGGGTCTATTATAGCAATCAGCCCCAGCATTTT.

The J gene is TRBJ1-4, the V gene TRBV6-5; 8 bases map to TRBD1. Trimming removed 6 bases from V and 7 bases from J; junction bases left unmatched: 7. The CDR3 spans 14 residues. Germline CDR1 is MNHEY and CDR2 is SVGAGI. This chain's CDR3 is CASRLDRAGEKLFF. CDR3 DNA sequence: TGTGCCAGCAGGCTGGACAGGGCGGGTGAAAAACTGTTTTTT.

The CDR3 sequence is CAISAVEGPEGYTF. The CDR3 DNA sequence: TGTGCCATCAGTGCGGTGGAGGGGCCAGAAGGCTACACCTTC. The chain links TRBV10-3 to TRBJ1-2; D perhaps matches TRBD1 (5 bases). The CDR3 length is 14 residues. V was trimmed by 4 bases and J by 8 bases, leaving 17 bases between them. In germline, CDR1 is ENHRY, CDR2 SYGVKD.

The chain carries TRBV3-1 (or the pseudogene TRBV3-2) and TRBJ2-7, with 10 positions matching TRBD2. CDR3 length: 13 amino acids. V shed 3 bases, J shed 6 bases, and the junction held 2 bases outside the gene matches. CDR1 and CDR2 from the germline V gene are LGHDT and YNNKEL (reference sequence). CDR3 sequence: CASSHPSGSEQYF. The CDR3 DNA reads as TGTGCCAGCAGCCACCCTAGCGGGAGCGAGCAGTACTTC.

This clone was counted a few times. This chain connects TRBV6-5 to TRBJ1-3; 9 bases map to TRBD1. Trimming took 6 bases from V and 4 from J; bases not matched to a gene: 7. Germline CDR1 MNHEY, CDR2 SVGAGI. This CDR3 spans 15 amino acids. The CDR3 DNA reads TGTGCCAGCAGCCGACAGGGGGGAACCGGAAACACCATATATTTT. It specifies CASSRQGGTGNTIYF.

This chain joins TRBV19 and TRBJ2-1, with D hard to call. There are 13 residues in the CDR3. CDR1 is LNHDA, CDR2 SQIVND, per germline (reference sequence). The V and J ends lost 5 bases and 7 bases respectively, with 12 bases between them. CDR3 amino acids: CASSFFYGNEQFF. The CDR3 coding sequence is TGTGCCAGTAGTTTCTTTTACGGTAATGAGCAGTTCTTC.

The V gene is TRBV2, the J gene TRBJ1-5; tentative D call: TRBD1 (6 bases). Trimming removed 4 bases from V and 0 bases from J, with 16 bases in between. The CDR3 has 17 residues. Germline V gives CDR1 SNHLY, CDR2 FYNNEI. The CDR3 bases are TGTGCCAGCAGTGGGGGGCGGACGGGGTATAGCAATCAGCCCCAGCATTTT. This translates into CASSGGRTGYSNQPQHF.

This clone occurred a few times. This rearrangement joins TRBV4-1 to TRBJ2-2; D might be TRBD1 (5 bases). Looked up from germline, CDR1 is MGHRA and CDR2 is YSYEKL. Trimming took 1 base from V and 0 from J, leaving 9 bases between them. This CDR3 region has 16 residues. CDR3 sequence: CASSQVRTTNTGELFF. DNA for the CDR3: TGCGCCAGCAGCCAAGTCAGGACAACGAACACCGGGGAGCTGTTTTTT.

V usage is TRBV30 and J usage is TRBJ2-5; 7 bases map to TRBD1. Trimming took 4 bases from V and 4 from J; bases not matched to a gene: 6. The CDR3 is 13 amino acids. CDR1 and CDR2 (germline): GTSNPN, SVGIG (reference sequence). The CDR3 protein is CAWTLGGIETQYF. CDR3 coding DNA: TGTGCCTGGACACTAGGGGGCATAGAGACCCAGTACTTC.

The rearrangement joins TRBV12-3 or TRBV12-4 to TRBJ2-2; TRBD1 matches 9 bases. Losses at the gene ends were 6 bases for V and 5 bases for J; bases not matched to a gene: 1. This CDR3 has 13 amino acids. CDR3: CASRQGATGELFF. The CDR3 bases are TGTGCCAGCAGACAGGGGGCGACCGGGGAGCTGTTTTTT.

The chain couples TRBV5-1 to TRBJ2-6; 8 nucleotides agree with TRBD1. CDR3 length: 20 residues. Germline lookup yields CDR1 SGHRS and CDR2 YFSETQ. J gave up 1 base and V 1 base, and 13 bases lay outside the gene matches. The CDR3 nucleotides are TGCGCCAGCAGCTTGATCCCGGGACAGGCAGTTACATCTGGGGCCAACGTCCTGACTTTC. Amino acid sequence: CASSLIPGQAVTSGANVLTF.

The rearrangement uses TRBV5-4 and TRBJ2-2; maybe TRBD1 (6 bases). Trimming cost V 4 bases and J 6 bases, with 13 bases left between them. The CDR3 length is 14 residues. In germline, CDR1 is SGHNT, CDR2 YYREEE (reference sequence). The CDR3 protein is CASSRAGAPGELFF. CDR3 DNA sequence: TGTGCCAGCAGCCGGGCAGGGGCCCCCGGGGAGCTGTTTTTT.

The rearrangement joins TRBV27 to TRBJ2-1, with D possibly being TRBD2 (6 bases). Germline V CDR1 and CDR2: MNHEY, SMNVEV (reference sequence). This CDR3 has 16 amino acids. Trimming stripped 4 bases from V and 8 bases from J, with 21 bases between. CDR3 sequence (DNA): TGTGCCAGCAGTTCCGTAAATAGCGGTCCCCGACATGAGCAGTTCTTC. Translating gives CASSSVNSGPRHEQFF.